This is a list of T cell receptor beta chains from one sample in a study of cytomegalovirus exposure and HLA in healthy donors. Assay: immunoSEQ multiplex PCR; the TCRdb copy retains only in-frame clones and omits some. The sample has some 86,000 clones; 79% are singletons. The sequenced material came from PBMCs. The receptors were gathered from a woman aged 40-49 years in good health and CMV-seropositive. CDR3s include the opening cysteine and the closing phenylalanine or tryptophan. D genes are given only for firm matches. Clone size is given for some rows only: seen once, a few or many times, or a class if the clone is expanded.

>TRBD2|.|TRBV20-1|TRBJ2-1
TGCAGTGCTAGAGAGGGACTAGCTGGGTTCTTC
CSAREGLAGFF
>TRBD1|.|TRBV9|TRBJ1-5
TGTGCCAGCAGCGTAGGACAGGGACGGAGTCAGCCCCAGCATTTT
CASSVGQGRSQPQHF
>.|.|TRBV7-8|TRBJ1-5
TGTGCCAGCAGCTTAGCGGACAACGGCGCCAAGCCCCAGCATTTT
CASSLADNGAKPQHF
>.|.|TRBV2|TRBJ2-3
TGTGCCAGCAGTCCGGGACATTCTACCGCAGATACGCAGTATTTT
CASSPGHSTADTQYF
>.|.|TRBV30|TRBJ2-5
TGTGCCTGGAGTACAGTGAGTTACTCAGAGACCCAGTACTTC
CAWSTVSYSETQYF
>.|.|TRBV30|TRBJ2-7
TGTGCCTGGAGTAAAGGACAGCTATACGAGCAGTACTTC
CAWSKGQLYEQYF
>.|.|TRBV4-2|TRBJ1-4
TGTGCCAGCAGCCAATCGTATGAAAAACTGTTTTTT
CASSQSYEKLFF
>.|.|TRBV29-1|TRBJ1-1
TGCAGCGCCGATCGAGGGGGATCGAACACTGAAGCTTTCTTT
CSADRGGSNTEAFF
>TRBD2|.|TRBV28|TRBJ2-7
TGTGCCAGCACCCGTTTTAGCGGGTCCTACGAGCAGTACTTC
CASTRFSGSYEQYF
>.|.|TRBV2|TRBJ2-2
TGTGCCAGCAGCGCAGGGGTAGACGGGGAGCTGTTTTTT
CASSAGVDGELFF
>TRBD2|.|TRBV7-2|TRBJ2-7
TGTGCCAGCAGCTCCCCGACTAGCGGGAGAGGTGAGCAGTACTTC
CASSSPTSGRGEQYF
>.|few|TRBV19|TRBJ1-2
TGTGCCAGTAGTGTAGGGAAGGGAGGATCTTACTATGGCTACACCTTC
CASSVGKGGSYYGYTF
>TRBD1|.|TRBV5-1|TRBJ2-3
TGCGCCAGCAGCACGGGACAGGGGGCAAGGGATACGCAGTATTTT
CASSTGQGARDTQYF
>TRBD1|.|TRBV6-5|TRBJ2-7
TGTGCCAGCAGTCCGGGACAGGGGGGCCTCTACGAGCAGTACTTC
CASSPGQGGLYEQYF
>.|.|TRBV9|TRBJ2-1
TGTGCCAGCAACCCTGCAGGGTACAATGAGCAGTTCTTC
CASNPAGYNEQFF
>.|.|TRBV11-1|TRBJ2-7
TGTGCCAGCAGACCATTTACGCTCTCGGGCGAGCAGTACTTC
CASRPFTLSGEQYF
>.|.|TRBV7-9|TRBJ1-2
TGTGCCAGCAGCTTAGGAGGAGCCGGGTCCTATGGCTACACCTTC
CASSLGGAGSYGYTF
>.|once|TRBV19|TRBJ1-5
TGTGCCACCACACCTACTTGGACAGCCAATCAGCCCCAGCATTTT
CATTPTWTANQPQHF
>TRBD2|once|TRBV13|TRBJ2-7
TGTGCCAGCAGCTACGTCGGGGGACTAGCGGGAGGGCCCTTCTACGAGCAGTACTTC
CASSYVGGLAGGPFYEQYF
>TRBD1|.|TRBV7-2|TRBJ1-2
TGTGCCAGCAGCTTGGTTTATCGGACAGGGCATGGCTACACCTTC
CASSLVYRTGHGYTF
>.|.|TRBV19|TRBJ1-5
TGTGCCAGTAGTACCCGACAGGACAATCAGCCCCAGCATTTT
CASSTRQDNQPQHF
>.|.|TRBV27|TRBJ1-4
TGTGCCAGCAGTTTAGTTCCGGATGAAAAACTGTTTTTT
CASSLVPDEKLFF
>.|once|TRBV7-3|TRBJ2-3
TGTGCCAGCAGCTCGGACATTTATCCCGGGACGCAGTATTTT
CASSSDIYPGTQYF
>.|.|TRBV28|TRBJ2-7
TGTGCCAGCCGACAGAGTCTATACGAGCAGTACTTC
CASRQSLYEQYF
>.|.|TRBV29-1|TRBJ1-2
TGCAGCGTTGAAAGGGGCAGGGCTGCTGGCTACACCTTC
CSVERGRAAGYTF
>TRBD1|.|TRBV10-3|TRBJ1-2
TGTGCCATCAGTGAGTCGACAGGGGATGGCTACACCTTC
CAISESTGDGYTF
>TRBD1|.|TRBV19|TRBJ2-2
TGTGCCAGCGTTCTAGGGGGCCTCAACACCGGGGAGCTGTTTTTT
CASVLGGLNTGELFF
>.|.|TRBV19|TRBJ1-2
TGTGCCGCCAGGGCCCCTAACTATGGCTACACCTTC
CAARAPNYGYTF
>.|.|TRBV4-3|TRBJ2-7
TGCGCCAGCAGCCAAGGCGAGGGGGTGCACGAGCAGTACTTC
CASSQGEGVHEQYF
>.|.|TRBV9|TRBJ1-5
TGTGCCAGCAGCGTAGCGGAGCGGCAGCCCCAGCATTTT
CASSVAERQPQHF
>TRBD2|.|TRBV18|TRBJ2-3
TGTGCCAGCTCACCTGGGACTAGCGGAGGGAATACGCAGTATTTT
CASSPGTSGGNTQYF
>.|.|TRBV29-1|TRBJ2-4
TGCAGCGTTGATCAGGGAAACATTCAGTACTTC
CSVDQGNIQYF
>TRBD1|.|TRBV6-4|TRBJ1-1
TGTGCCAGCAGTGACTCGAACAGGGGTACTGAAGCTTTCTTT
CASSDSNRGTEAFF
>TRBD1|few|TRBV7-9|TRBJ1-1
TGTGCCAGCAGCTTATCGGGACAGGGGAACACTGAAGCTTTCTTT
CASSLSGQGNTEAFF
>TRBD2|.|TRBV18|TRBJ2-3
TGTGCCAGCTCACCGGCTAGCGGGGGAGGTACAGATACGCAGTATTTT
CASSPASGGGTDTQYF
>.|.|TRBV5-1|TRBJ1-1
TGCGCCAGCAGCTTGCGCAGCGGGGGAACTGAAGCTTTCTTT
CASSLRSGGTEAFF
>.|.|TRBV28|TRBJ2-6
TGTGCCAGCAGTTCACCCTATGGGGCAAGGGGGTCTGGGGCCAACGTCCTGACTTTC
CASSSPYGARGSGANVLTF
>TRBD1|.|TRBV28|TRBJ1-1
TGTGCCAGCAGAGGACAGGGGCCCCTGAACACTGAAGCTTTCTTT
CASRGQGPLNTEAFF
>TRBD1|few|TRBV9|TRBJ1-2
TGTGCCAGCAGCATCACACATACCCCAGTGGACAGGTCTTATGGCTACACCTTC
CASSITHTPVDRSYGYTF
>.|.|TRBV30|TRBJ2-1
TGTGCCTGGGGGCCCTACAATGAGCAGTTCTTC
CAWGPYNEQFF
>.|.|TRBV28|TRBJ2-7
TGTGCCAGCAGTTTGTCTGACGAGCAGTACTTC
CASSLSDEQYF
>TRBD1|.|TRBV29-1|TRBJ2-3
TGCAGCGTAGGGGGACAGAACACAGATACGCAGTATTTT
CSVGGQNTDTQYF
>.|.|TRBV11-2|TRBJ2-7
TGTGCCAGCAGGAGGGTAAAAGGGGGTTCCGAGCAGTACTTC
CASRRVKGGSEQYF
>TRBD1|.|TRBV2|TRBJ1-4
TGTGCCAGCAGTGAGCAGGGGGTAAATGAAAAACTGTTTTTT
CASSEQGVNEKLFF
>.|.|TRBV7-9|TRBJ2-3
TGTGCCAGCAGTTCCTCCGGGTCCATCACAGATACGCAGTATTTT
CASSSSGSITDTQYF
>.|.|TRBV6-1|TRBJ2-1
TGTGCCAGCAGCATGACAGTTTACAATGAGCAGTTCTTC
CASSMTVYNEQFF
>TRBD1|.|TRBV15|TRBJ1-6
TGTGCCACCAGCATTACAGAATCCGGGACAGGAGTCTTCATGGGGAATTCACCCCTCCACTTT
CATSITESGTGVFMGNSPLHF
>TRBD1|.|TRBV25-1|TRBJ1-4
TGTGCCAGCAGTCGGCTTACAGGGGGCGTTGAAAAACTGTTTTTT
CASSRLTGGVEKLFF
>.|.|TRBV4-2|TRBJ2-1
TGTGCCAGCAGAGATGGGGAACTAGACGGTGAGCAGTTCTTC
CASRDGELDGEQFF
>TRBD2|few|TRBV2|TRBJ2-5
TGTGCCAGCAGTCGGGAGGGTCTAGAGACCCAGTACTTC
CASSREGLETQYF
>TRBD2|once|TRBV7-8|TRBJ2-3
TGTGCCAGCAGCTTACCGGGACTATCCACAGATACGCAGTATTTT
CASSLPGLSTDTQYF
>.|.|TRBV7-6|TRBJ2-3
TGTGCCAGCAGCCCGCCCCTAAGCACAGATACGCAGTATTTT
CASSPPLSTDTQYF
>.|.|TRBV9|TRBJ2-5
TGTGCCAGCAGCGTAGGTTCAGGGCTAGATTGGCAAGAGACCCAGTACTTC
CASSVGSGLDWQETQYF
>TRBD1|.|TRBV7-2|TRBJ2-5
TGTGCCAGCAGCACATATACAGGGGGCGAGACCCAGTACTTC
CASSTYTGGETQYF
>.|.|TRBV7-3|TRBJ2-1
TGTGCCAGCAGCCCAGGACTGGGAACGGCCTTCAATGAGCAGTTCTTC
CASSPGLGTAFNEQFF
>TRBD2|.|TRBV5-1|TRBJ2-2
TGCGCCAGCAGCTTGCCCGGACTAGCGGATACCGGGGAGCTGTTTTTT
CASSLPGLADTGELFF
>.|.|TRBV19|TRBJ1-3
TGTGCCAGTAGTATAGATTGGGGCAGACTCCACTCTGGAAACACCATATATTTT
CASSIDWGRLHSGNTIYF